This T cell receptor beta chain is from a study of T cell repertoires in cytomegalovirus infection. Study at large: CMV infection plus the matching HLA type was flagged by public TCR beta signatures.

TCRdb analysed the reads with MiXCR anew, one entry per CDR3 protein. Of 350,000 to 450,000 distinct CDR3 sequences listed, about a sixth are singletons. Regarding this clonotype: The junction and the germline gene differ at one end; a read error may be behind it.

This CDR3 comprises 14 residues. Germline assignment: CDR1 SGHTS and CDR2 YDEGEE. This clonotype was obtained from a human donor in good health (CMV status not recorded). Some clones in this sample may be carry-over from other donors' samples. This rearrangement joins TRBV5-8 to TRBJ1-1; no definite D call. Sequencing input: PBMCs. The DNA for the CDR3 is TGTGCCAGCACCTTGAGAGGGTTGAACACTGAAGCTTTCTTT. This encodes CASTLRGLNTEAFF.